Listed below are T cell receptor beta chains from one sample, sequenced in a study of identical twins' blood T cells. TCRdb reprocessed the 5' RACE reads with MiXCR, giving one entry per CDR3 protein. The profile shows around 380,000 distinct CDR3 sequences, under 30% of them singletons. Sequencing was carried out using PBMCs. Receptor source: a woman aged 18-49 years in good health. CDR3s include the opening cysteine and the closing phenylalanine or tryptophan.

j_call v_call cdr3_aa
TRBJ1-2 TRBV27 CASSLSGGIYYGYTF
TRBJ2-1 TRBV20-1 CSSWSGTKSSYNEQFF
TRBJ1-2 TRBV12-3/TRBV12-4 CASSLSQESVRTF
TRBJ2-1 TRBV25-1 CASSATTAYNEQFF
TRBJ2-2 TRBV2 CASSKDDRELFF
TRBJ1-5 TRBV12-3/TRBV12-4 CASSTVGTGLYSNQPQHF
TRBJ1-2 TRBV6-5 CASSYRAGDYGYTF
TRBJ1-2 TRBV20-1 CSARAFRLGAPHYGYTF
TRBJ2-1 TRBV2 CASRVMTRNNEQFF
TRBJ1-4 TRBV7-9 CASSLGAGNEKLFF
TRBJ2-7 TRBV20-1 CSARFLGGSGSLSYEQYF
TRBJ1-1 TRBV12-3/TRBV12-4 CASSATLGSVGGVMNTEAFF
TRBJ1-1 TRBV7-9 CASSPTQTGRLAFF
TRBJ2-3 TRBV5-1 CASSPWTGVAPDTQYF
TRBJ1-6 TRBV20-1 CSAPLGQGGRSPLHF
TRBJ2-1 TRBV20-1 CSARPGTLRTDEQFF
TRBJ2-4 TRBV6-1 CSSSEAWVLFF
TRBJ2-7 TRBV19 CPITYEQYF